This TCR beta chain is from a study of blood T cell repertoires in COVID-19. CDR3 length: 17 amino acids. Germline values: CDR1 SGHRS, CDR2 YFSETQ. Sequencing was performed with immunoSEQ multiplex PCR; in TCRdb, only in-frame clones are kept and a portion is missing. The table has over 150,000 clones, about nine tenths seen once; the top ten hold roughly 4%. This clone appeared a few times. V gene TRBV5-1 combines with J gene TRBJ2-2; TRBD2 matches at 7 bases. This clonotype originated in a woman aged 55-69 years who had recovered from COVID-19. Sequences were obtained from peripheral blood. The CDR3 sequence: CASSFPRGGGNTGELFF. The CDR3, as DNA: TGCGCTTCCAGCTTCCCTCGTGGCGGGGGGAACACCGGGGAGCTGTTTTTT.